Presented here are 3 T cell receptor beta chains from one specimen sequenced in a study of glioma-infiltrating T cells. Using RNA template, CDR3s of TCR alpha and beta were amplified with iRepertoire arm-PCR. TCRdb re-called the multiplex PCR reads through MiXCR, storing one row per CDR3 protein. The sample holds a few hundred thousand distinct CDR3 sequences, 35% to 45% seen once. Sequenced: glioma tissue, nonneoplastic brain tissue, or PBMCs (not recorded which). The receptors originated from a human donor with low-grade glioma or glioblastoma, undergoing nonglioma brain surgery, or in good health (not recorded which).

The chain uses TRBV19 and TRBJ1-1; no clear D gene. CDR1 and CDR2 (germline): LNHDA, SQIVND (reference sequence). This CDR3 comprises 15 residues. V was trimmed by 1 base and J by 1 base, leaving 10 bases between them. In DNA, the CDR3 is TGTGCCAGTAGTATAGGGCAGTACAGGAACACTGAAGCTTTCTTT. It is translated as CASSIGQYRNTEAFF.

The gene calls are TRBV7-6 and TRBJ2-1, with 7 bases that match TRBD1. J gave up 5 bases and V 5 bases, and 6 bases lay outside the gene matches. Germline assignment: CDR1 SGHVS and CDR2 FNYEAQ. There are 14 residues in the CDR3. CDR3 region: CASSPWTGDNEQFF. CDR3 coding DNA: TGTGCCAGCAGCCCCTGGACAGGAGACAATGAGCAGTTCTTC.

The chain carries TRBV10-3 and TRBJ2-5; 12 nucleotides line up with TRBD2. The CDR3 is made up of 18 amino acids. From germline, CDR1 is ENHRY and CDR2 SYGVKD. V shed 3 bases and J 4 bases; nucleotides not matched to a gene: 12. The CDR3 DNA reads TGTGCCATCAGTGAATCTGTCCTAGCGGGAGGGCCAGGAGAGACCCAGTACTTC. Translation gives CAISESVLAGGPGETQYF.